This T cell receptor (beta chain) was sequenced in a study of blood T cell repertoires in COVID-19. Study at large: The study drew acute and convalescent COVID-19 samples from the United States, Italy and Spain.

In the authors' workflow: Nucleated cell number was recorded as an estimate derived from reference gene primer amplification. The table came from immunoSEQ multiplex PCR; TCRdb's copy has only in-frame clones and leaves some out. D and trimming come from the DNA, and the V and J calls and clone size come from that table. The sample contains approximately 100,000 clones, 75% to 90% of which appear only once. Germline CDR1 reads LGHNT; CDR2 reads FRNRAP. V trimming: 6 bases; J trimming: 7 bases; junction bases outside the gene matches: 7. The CDR3 consists of 14 residues. The receptor was isolated from a woman older than 75 with acute or convalescent COVID-19. The sequenced sample consisted of peripheral blood. The gene calls are TRBV12-5 and TRBJ1-4; 8 nucleotides align to TRBD1. CDR3 in DNA: TGTGCTAGTGGGATAACAGGGGGGGGTGAAAAACTGTTTTTT. It translates to CASGITGGGEKLFF. Together with reference TRBV12-5 and TRBJ1-4, the CDR3 gives the full variable domain: DARVTQTPRHKVTEMGQEVTMRCQPILGHNTVFWYRQTMMQGLELLAYFRNRAPLDDSGMPKDRFSAEMPDATLATLKIQPSEPRDSAVYFCASGITGGGEKLFFGSGTQLSVL.